Listed below are T cell receptor beta chains from one sample, sequenced in a study of radiotherapy plus CTLA-4 blockade in lung cancer. The method was immunoSEQ multiplex PCR; TCRdb's version includes in-frame clones alone and lacks a portion of them. Here the sample spans tens of thousands of clones, less than 90% being singletons. The source was peripheral blood, collected from a patient treated with radiotherapy plus ipilimumab. The receptors originated from a human donor with non-small cell lung cancer who had stable disease on radiotherapy plus ipilimumab. Each CDR3 is given with its conserved first and last residue. The order of the fields is D gene, J gene, V gene, clone size, CDR3 DNA, CDR3 protein. A D gene is named only where the DNA matches it firmly. The listing skips clone size in some rows; elsewhere it reads once, few, many or a size class.

D gene: -
J gene: TRBJ1-6
V gene: TRBV19
clone size: -
CDR3 DNA: TGTGCCAGTAGTCGCAGGGAGGGAGATTCACCCCTCCACTTT
CDR3 protein: CASSRREGDSPLHF

D gene: -
J gene: TRBJ1-1
V gene: TRBV19
clone size: once
CDR3 DNA: TGTGCCAGTTTAGAGTCTCAGGGAGGGGTCACTGAAGCTTTCTTT
CDR3 protein: CASLESQGGVTEAFF

D gene: -
J gene: TRBJ1-5
V gene: TRBV7-3
clone size: -
CDR3 DNA: TGTGCCAGCAGCCCCACGACAGAGTACCATAGCAATCAGCCCCAGCATTTT
CDR3 protein: CASSPTTEYHSNQPQHF

D gene: TRBD1
J gene: TRBJ2-5
V gene: TRBV19
clone size: -
CDR3 DNA: TGTGCCAGTAGTATAAGAGGGGGCAAAGAGACCCAGTACTTC
CDR3 protein: CASSIRGGKETQYF

D gene: -
J gene: TRBJ2-5
V gene: TRBV6-1
clone size: -
CDR3 DNA: TGTGCCAGCAGTCGAAGGGCAGTCCAAGAGACCCAGTACTTC
CDR3 protein: CASSRRAVQETQYF

D gene: -
J gene: TRBJ1-1
V gene: TRBV5-1
clone size: -
CDR3 DNA: TGCGCCAGCAGCTTGGAGGGCGGGGGGAACACTGAAGCTTTCTTT
CDR3 protein: CASSLEGGGNTEAFF

D gene: -
J gene: TRBJ1-3
V gene: TRBV10-2
clone size: -
CDR3 DNA: TGCGCCAGCAGTGAGAAGGCGGGGGGCGTTGGAAACACCATATATTTT
CDR3 protein: CASSEKAGGVGNTIYF

D gene: -
J gene: TRBJ2-7
V gene: TRBV21-1
clone size: -
CDR3 DNA: TGTGCCAGCAGCACAAGATGGGACGAGCAGTACTTC
CDR3 protein: CASSTRWDEQYF

D gene: TRBD2
J gene: TRBJ2-7
V gene: TRBV28
clone size: -
CDR3 DNA: TGTGCCAGCAGTTTCAGCGGGAGGGCCTCCGAGCAGTACTTC
CDR3 protein: CASSFSGRASEQYF

D gene: -
J gene: TRBJ2-1
V gene: TRBV7-9
clone size: -
CDR3 DNA: TGTGCCAGCAGCTTTGACCCACTCAGGGAGTTCTTC
CDR3 protein: CASSFDPLREFF

D gene: TRBD1
J gene: TRBJ2-7
V gene: TRBV28
clone size: -
CDR3 DNA: TGTGCCAGCCTTTCCCCGGGACAGGGAGCTTTAGAGCAGTACTTC
CDR3 protein: CASLSPGQGALEQYF

D gene: -
J gene: TRBJ1-1
V gene: TRBV9
clone size: -
CDR3 DNA: TGTGCCAGCAGCTTTCGGACAGAGAACACTGAAGCTTTCTTT
CDR3 protein: CASSFRTENTEAFF

D gene: -
J gene: TRBJ2-7
V gene: TRBV27
clone size: -
CDR3 DNA: TGTGCCACCTCACGGCAGGGTGATACACCCTACGAGCAGTACTTC
CDR3 protein: CATSRQGDTPYEQYF

D gene: -
J gene: TRBJ2-2
V gene: TRBV19
clone size: few
CDR3 DNA: TGTGCCAGTAGAACGGGCCGGAACACCGGGGAGCTGTTTTTT
CDR3 protein: CASRTGRNTGELFF

D gene: -
J gene: TRBJ1-6
V gene: TRBV5-4
clone size: -
CDR3 DNA: TGTGCCAGCGGGCCCCAGGGAACTTATAATTCACCCCTCCACTTT
CDR3 protein: CASGPQGTYNSPLHF

D gene: -
J gene: TRBJ2-2
V gene: TRBV5-1
clone size: -
CDR3 DNA: TGCGCCAGCAGCTTGGCCTCGGGTCCGAACACCGGGGAGCTGTTTTTT
CDR3 protein: CASSLASGPNTGELFF

D gene: -
J gene: TRBJ2-3
V gene: TRBV9
clone size: -
CDR3 DNA: TGTGCCAGCAGCATGGGGGCAGATACGCAGTATTTT
CDR3 protein: CASSMGADTQYF

D gene: TRBD1
J gene: TRBJ2-1
V gene: TRBV18
clone size: once
CDR3 DNA: TGTGCCAGCTCAAGACAGGGAAATGAGCAGTTCTTC
CDR3 protein: CASSRQGNEQFF

D gene: -
J gene: TRBJ1-3
V gene: TRBV21-1
clone size: -
CDR3 DNA: TGTGCCAGCAGCAAACTACACCTCGGAAACACCATATATTTT
CDR3 protein: CASSKLHLGNTIYF

D gene: -
J gene: TRBJ1-6
V gene: TRBV6-5
clone size: -
CDR3 DNA: TGTGCCAGCAGTTACGGGGATTCACCCCTCCACTTT
CDR3 protein: CASSYGDSPLHF

D gene: TRBD1
J gene: TRBJ1-2
V gene: TRBV7-9
clone size: -
CDR3 DNA: TGTGCCAGCAGCATCATTGGACAGGGGATCTCCTCCTATGGCTACACCTTC
CDR3 protein: CASSIIGQGISSYGYTF

D gene: TRBD1
J gene: TRBJ2-5
V gene: TRBV6-5
clone size: -
CDR3 DNA: TGTGCCAGCAGTTACGGCAGGGGGCTTGGAGAGACCCAGTACTTC
CDR3 protein: CASSYGRGLGETQYF

D gene: -
J gene: TRBJ2-4
V gene: TRBV28
clone size: -
CDR3 DNA: TGTGCCAGCAGTTTACTGGGGAATAACATTCAGTACTTC
CDR3 protein: CASSLLGNNIQYF

D gene: TRBD1
J gene: TRBJ2-7
V gene: TRBV15
clone size: few
CDR3 DNA: TGTGCCACCAGCAGGCAGGGGGCGAGGGAGCAGTACTTC
CDR3 protein: CATSRQGAREQYF

D gene: TRBD1
J gene: TRBJ1-3
V gene: TRBV28
clone size: -
CDR3 DNA: TGTGCCAGCAGTCCTTCGGACAGGAGCTCTGGAAACACCATATATTTT
CDR3 protein: CASSPSDRSSGNTIYF

D gene: -
J gene: TRBJ2-7
V gene: TRBV6-5
clone size: -
CDR3 DNA: TGTGCCAGCAGTTACTCCAGGACAAACGAGCAGTACTTC
CDR3 protein: CASSYSRTNEQYF

D gene: -
J gene: TRBJ1-1
V gene: TRBV4-1
clone size: -
CDR3 DNA: TGCGCCAGCAGCCAGACGTCGGTATTGGCTGAAGCTTTCTTT
CDR3 protein: CASSQTSVLAEAFF

D gene: -
J gene: TRBJ2-7
V gene: TRBV2
clone size: -
CDR3 DNA: TGTGCCAGCAGCCAAGACGGCTACTCCTACGAGCAGTACTTC
CDR3 protein: CASSQDGYSYEQYF

D gene: -
J gene: TRBJ2-1
V gene: TRBV15
clone size: -
CDR3 DNA: TGTGCCACCAGCAGAGAGGGGAAACTAAATGAGCAGTTCTTC
CDR3 protein: CATSREGKLNEQFF

D gene: -
J gene: TRBJ2-7
V gene: TRBV11-2
clone size: -
CDR3 DNA: TGTGCCAGCAGCTTAGAGGCCTCCCCGGGCTACGAGCAGTACTTC
CDR3 protein: CASSLEASPGYEQYF

D gene: TRBD1
J gene: TRBJ1-5
V gene: TRBV6-4
clone size: -
CDR3 DNA: TGTGCCAGCAGGGGACAGAGCAATCAGCCCCAGCATTTT
CDR3 protein: CASRGQSNQPQHF

D gene: TRBD1
J gene: TRBJ2-5
V gene: TRBV27
clone size: few
CDR3 DNA: TGTGCCAGCAGGGGACAGGTGGGACCTTTACAAGAGACCCAGTACTTC
CDR3 protein: CASRGQVGPLQETQYF

D gene: -
J gene: TRBJ1-5
V gene: TRBV7-8
clone size: -
CDR3 DNA: TGTGCCAGCAGCTTGGACAGCCACCGTAGCAATCAGCCCCAGCATTTT
CDR3 protein: CASSLDSHRSNQPQHF

D gene: -
J gene: TRBJ1-2
V gene: TRBV25-1
clone size: few
CDR3 DNA: TGTGCCAGCAGGGGGGACCCCCTTGGCTACACCTTC
CDR3 protein: CASRGDPLGYTF

D gene: TRBD1
J gene: TRBJ2-1
V gene: TRBV5-4
clone size: -
CDR3 DNA: TGTGCCAGCAGCGGGGGACAGGCCCGCAATGAGCAGTTCTTC
CDR3 protein: CASSGGQARNEQFF

D gene: -
J gene: TRBJ2-5
V gene: TRBV7-9
clone size: -
CDR3 DNA: TGTGCCAGCACCTTCGGCGTGGGCTTCCAAGAGACCCAGTACTTC
CDR3 protein: CASTFGVGFQETQYF

D gene: -
J gene: TRBJ1-3
V gene: TRBV28
clone size: -
CDR3 DNA: TGTGCCAGCAGTTCCCCAGGAAACACCATATATTTT
CDR3 protein: CASSSPGNTIYF

D gene: -
J gene: TRBJ2-5
V gene: TRBV5-1
clone size: few
CDR3 DNA: TGCGCCAGCAGCTTGGCCCCGAACGGCTACTTGAACCAAGAGACCCAGTACTTC
CDR3 protein: CASSLAPNGYLNQETQYF

D gene: TRBD2
J gene: TRBJ2-3
V gene: TRBV9
clone size: -
CDR3 DNA: TGTGCCAGCAGCCCAACTTTTAGCGGGGGGAGCACAGATACGCAGTATTTT
CDR3 protein: CASSPTFSGGSTDTQYF

D gene: TRBD1
J gene: TRBJ1-5
V gene: TRBV6-1
clone size: -
CDR3 DNA: TGTGCCAGCAGTGAATCGGTGGACAGGGGCAATCAGCCCCAGCATTTT
CDR3 protein: CASSESVDRGNQPQHF

D gene: TRBD1
J gene: TRBJ1-6
V gene: TRBV6-5
clone size: -
CDR3 DNA: TGTGCCAGCAGTAGCAGGGGGGTACAGAATTCACCCCTCCACTTT
CDR3 protein: CASSSRGVQNSPLHF

D gene: -
J gene: TRBJ1-3
V gene: TRBV19
clone size: few
CDR3 DNA: TGTGCCAGTAGTATCGTGTCCAGCTCTGGAAACACCATATATTTT
CDR3 protein: CASSIVSSSGNTIYF

D gene: TRBD1
J gene: TRBJ1-4
V gene: TRBV9
clone size: -
CDR3 DNA: TGTGCCAGCAGCGTAACAACAGGGGATAGTGAAAAACTGTTTTTT
CDR3 protein: CASSVTTGDSEKLFF

D gene: -
J gene: TRBJ2-3
V gene: TRBV30
clone size: -
CDR3 DNA: TGTGCCTGGAGTGCTATCCTCACAGATACGCAGTATTTT
CDR3 protein: CAWSAILTDTQYF

D gene: TRBD2
J gene: TRBJ2-7
V gene: TRBV27
clone size: -
CDR3 DNA: TGTGCCAGCAGGCCCACTAGCGGGAGCTCCTACGAGCAGTACTTC
CDR3 protein: CASRPTSGSSYEQYF

D gene: TRBD1
J gene: TRBJ1-1
V gene: TRBV9
clone size: -
CDR3 DNA: TGTGCCAGCAGCTTTTACGACAGGGACACTGAAGCTTTCTTT
CDR3 protein: CASSFYDRDTEAFF

D gene: -
J gene: TRBJ2-7
V gene: TRBV28
clone size: -
CDR3 DNA: TGTGCCATCCAAGGTGGCAGGGCCTACGAGCAGTACTTC
CDR3 protein: CAIQGGRAYEQYF

D gene: -
J gene: TRBJ1-4
V gene: TRBV30
clone size: -
CDR3 DNA: TGTGCCTGGAGTACCGGGAGTGCAACTAATGAAAAACTGTTTTTT
CDR3 protein: CAWSTGSATNEKLFF

D gene: -
J gene: TRBJ2-5
V gene: TRBV5-1
clone size: -
CDR3 DNA: TGCGCCAGCAGCTTGTCCGCAGGCCAAGAGACCCAGTACTTC
CDR3 protein: CASSLSAGQETQYF

D gene: -
J gene: TRBJ1-1
V gene: TRBV29-1
clone size: -
CDR3 DNA: TGCAGCGTTGAAGCTATGGGGGGAACTGAAGCTTTCTTT
CDR3 protein: CSVEAMGGTEAFF

D gene: -
J gene: TRBJ2-2
V gene: TRBV9
clone size: -
CDR3 DNA: TGTGCCAGCAGCGTTAACAGGATCCTCACCGGGGAGCTGTTTTTT
CDR3 protein: CASSVNRILTGELFF

D gene: TRBD1
J gene: TRBJ1-2
V gene: TRBV7-3
clone size: -
CDR3 DNA: TGTGCCAGCAGCTTATCACAGGGGGCTCGGGTCTATGGCTACACCTTC
CDR3 protein: CASSLSQGARVYGYTF